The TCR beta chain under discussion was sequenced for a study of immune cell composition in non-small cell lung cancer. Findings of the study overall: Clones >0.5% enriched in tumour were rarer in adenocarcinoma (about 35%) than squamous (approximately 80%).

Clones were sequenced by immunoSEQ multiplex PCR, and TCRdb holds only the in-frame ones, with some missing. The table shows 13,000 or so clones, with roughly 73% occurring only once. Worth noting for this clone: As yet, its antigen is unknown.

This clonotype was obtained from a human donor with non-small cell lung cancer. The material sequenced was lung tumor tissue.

The CDR3 region is CASSRLNQPQHF. The CDR3 DNA sequence: TGTGCCAGTAGTAGACTCAATCAGCCCCAGCATTTT. The chain employs TRBV19 and TRBJ1-5; D gene uncertain. Germline V gives CDR1 LNHDA, CDR2 SQIVND (reference sequence). Trimming took off 4 bases at V and 3 bases at J, with 4 bases between the two ends. CDR3 length: 12 residues.